This T cell receptor beta chain was obtained from a study of shared clonotypes between healthy human individuals (TCRdb year 2020). Background on the whole study: The cohort comprised a couple of women and three men aged 18 to 49 years. For each donor, CD4 naive and CD4 memory were each run on three plates, CD8 naive on two plates, and CD8 memory on one plate. Blood TCR repertoires of roughly five healthy adults were deeply sequenced to estimate repertoire size and the extent of clonotype sharing between individuals. To increase sequencing depth and limit assay-specific biases, TCR repertoire library preparation and sequencing were carried out by different laboratories using diverse techniques. Per donor, leukapheresis produced somewhere between about 0.94 and 9 billion PBMCs. What the work shows at the level of the full study, not this receptor alone: Sampling was limited to blood, and TCR repertoires in tissue likely differ from TCR repertoires in blood. Approximately 5% of naive CD4, 3.5% of naive CD8, approximately 2% of memory CD4, and more than 0.35% of memory CD8 clonotypes were shared across several donors. Incomplete sequencing was indicated by rarefaction of sorted-subset datasets, despite the large sequencing depth. Compared with non-shared clonotypes, clonotypes shared by all four sorted-subset donors had higher generation probabilities. Because the study included only a small number of donors, the genetic and exposure-history diversity represented was limited. Estimated clonotype richness was generally larger for naive than for memory subsets. Based on pairwise subsampling, the degree of clonotype sharing among donors was expected to be affected by sequencing depth.

V and J are trimmed by 4 bases and 2 bases, and the gene matches miss 10 bases of the junction. The germline V gene sets CDR1 to ENHRY and CDR2 to SYGVKD. The CDR3 starts with the cysteine, ends with the phenylalanine, and has 16 residues. Of the read, only the CDR3 DNA is kept; its 48 bases are in frame from base 1. Healthy HIV-negative adults with no recently reported acute infections or vaccinations were included as donors. Every donor was a Caucasian adult living in Nashville, Tennessee, USA. CD4+ T cells were enriched by magnetic negative selection, after which naive cells were positively selected on CD45RA and the negative fraction was taken as the memory subset. After blood collection by leukapheresis, PBMCs were isolated using Ficoll-Histopaque density gradient centrifugation and then cryopreserved in the vapor phase of liquid nitrogen. Analytical flow cytometry was used to check the purity and quantity of every magnetically sorted T cell population. From each sorted fraction, genomic DNA was isolated and quantified by UV absorbance on a Nanodrop 2000c.

Regarding this clone: Its antigen is unknown. No base quality values were provided; no much bigger clone lies one nucleotide off.

Using the deep immunoSEQ assay, TCR CDR3 regions were amplified from genomic DNA by multiplex PCR. Extracted genomic DNA from each cell subset was distributed evenly across all wells of several immunoSEQ 96-well plates, and each plate was treated as a replicate. For sorted subsets, 150 to 200 ng genomic DNA, equal to tens of thousands of T cell genomes, was loaded into each replicate PCR. The purified libraries were quantified using a Qubit 3.0 fluorometer, sized with a Bioanalyzer 2100, and then quantified again using the KAPA Library Quantification kit. Every immunoSEQ 96-well plate was sequenced on a separate single-read 150-cycle Illumina NextSeq 550 flow cell. The study's processing was this. Because the immunoSEQ output included only junctional sequences and no quality scores, the filtering could not be the same as the filtering used for full-length reads. Sequences were annotated with PyIR, a Python wrapper for IgBLAST v1.9, and V/J genes and CDR3 were assigned using IMGT germline references. Any read was removed if the V/J assignment was weak (E-value above 1e-6), the CDR3 was missing, or the read contained stop codons, out-of-frame junctions, or ambiguous translated residues. A V3J clonotype was defined by an identical inferred V gene, J gene, and CDR3 amino acid sequence. The percentage overlap between two repertoires was calculated by dividing the number of shared unique clonotypes by the size of the smaller repertoire. Richness of each repertoire was evaluated using RTK rarefaction, the Chao1 estimator, and Recon v2.1 estimates of unobserved clonotypes. Generation probabilities for all TCRbeta clonotypes obtained by the gDNA method from four donors were computed using OLGA. In its TCRdb copy, this immuneACCESS table keeps in-frame sequences only and misses some clones. Where compared with another copy, unresolved V genes explain less than half of these, and the others have no known cause. V, J and clone size are those of that table, while D and trimming were read from the DNA. In this sample the table shows fewer than 1.8 million clones, roughly 98.5% of which occur a single time. Clones ranked in the top ten supply approximately 0.38% of the sample.

This TCR was recovered from a man aged 25 to 40 in good health. The sequence is built from TRBV10-3 and TRBJ2-7; 8 central bases correspond to TRBD1. Sequencing used naive CD4+ T cells sorted from blood. The label giving this sample's cell subset or site can be read as: CD45RA+ positively selected. The CDR3 protein sequence reads: CAISARTGTGTYEQYF. The sequence in DNA is TGTGCCATCAGTGCCCGTACCGGGACAGGCACCTACGAGCAGTACTTC.